Presented here are 15 T cell receptor beta chains from one specimen sequenced in a study of T cells in Graves' hyperthyroidism and ophthalmopathy. Amplified TCR beta CDR3 regions came from RNA transcripts. First-round RT-PCR targeting the TCR CDR3 was performed with the HTBI primer set. TCRdb fed the multiplex PCR reads into MiXCR, producing one record per CDR3 protein. The table records approximately 520,000 distinct CDR3 sequences, less than 25% of them present only once. Sequencing was carried out using blood. Receptors were obtained from a man aged 18 to 30 with Graves' hyperthyroidism.

This clonotype was seen many times. The J gene is TRBJ1-2, the V gene TRBV20-1; no reliable D call. CDR3 length: 18 residues. CDR1 DFQATT and CDR2 SNEGSKA come from the germline V gene (reference sequence). Trimming cost V 0 bases and J 1 base, with 21 bases left between them. The CDR3 DNA is TGCAGTGCTAGAGATGGCCTAGATCGACGGGCGCGTAACTATGGCTACACCTTC. As protein: CSARDGLDRRARNYGYTF.

This rearrangement joins TRBV10-3 to TRBJ2-7, with 9 bases matching TRBD2. The CDR3 is made up of 16 amino acids. V was pared by 6 bases and J by 0 bases, with 9 bases of the junction left unmatched. Germline V gene sequence: CDR1 ENHRY, CDR2 SYGVKD. The CDR3 region has the DNA TGTGCCATCAGAGGAACTAGCGGGCCGACCTCCTACGAGCAGTACTTC. Protein sequence: CAIRGTSGPTSYEQYF.

V and J are TRBV5-1 and TRBJ2-5; the match to TRBD2 covers 8 bases. V gave up 3 bases and J gave up 2 bases; unmatched junction bases: 9. Germline CDR1 SGHRS, CDR2 YFSETQ. The CDR3 has 16 amino acids. The CDR3 region has the DNA TGCGCCAGCAGCTCTCTACCACTAGCGGATCAAGAGACCCAGTACTTC. Translating it yields CASSSLPLADQETQYF.

This clonotype was counted many times. This chain joins TRBV7-9 and TRBJ2-5; 9 bases fit TRBD1. Looked up from germline, CDR1 is SEHNR and CDR2 is FQNEAQ (reference sequence). CDR3 size: 15 residues. Germline trimming cut 2 bases from V and 4 bases from J; bases unmatched to any gene: 5. In nucleotides, the CDR3 is TGTGCCAGCAGCTTACCGACAGGGGGGCGAGAGACCCAGTACTTC. Its protein is CASSLPTGGRETQYF.

This clonotype was found many times. V and J are TRBV6-5 and TRBJ1-2; D gene unclear. This CDR3 is built from 13 residues. Between the trimmed V and J ends, which lost 2 bases and 7 bases, there was a span of 11 bases. Germline CDR1 and CDR2: MNHEY and SVGAGI. The CDR3 DNA reads TGTGCCAGCAGTTACACGTTTGGGAGTGGCTACACCTTC. Amino acid sequence: CASSYTFGSGYTF.

This clonotype was counted a single time. The CDR3 is CASSLTAGDTEAFF. DNA for the CDR3: TGCGCCAGCAGCTTGACAGCGGGGGACACTGAAGCTTTCTTT. The gene calls are TRBV5-1 and TRBJ1-1; D is perhaps TRBD1 (5 bases). The V gene lost 1 base and the J gene lost 3 bases, with 10 bases spanning the gap. This CDR3 is 14 amino acids long. Germline-derived CDR1 and CDR2 are SGHRS and YFSETQ.

Many counts were recorded for this clonotype. The chain carries TRBV11-2 and TRBJ2-7, with 11 bases aligning to TRBD1. With V trimmed by 5 bases and J by 4 bases, 7 bases remained unmatched. The CDR3 runs 15 residues. CDR1 SGHAT and CDR2 FQNNGV come from the germline V gene. The CDR3 protein is CASSVRTGGGYEQYF. The CDR3 DNA is TGTGCCAGCAGCGTCAGGACAGGGGGCGGGTACGAGCAGTACTTC.

The rearrangement links TRBV6-2 or TRBV6-3 to TRBJ1-1; 9 nucleotides agree with TRBD1. Germline V gene data show CDR1 as MNHEY and CDR2 as SVGEGT. The trim removed 5 bases at V and 6 bases at J, leaving 10 bases unmatched. The CDR3 covers 15 residues. Here the CDR3 reads CASSTTRTGVPEAFF. Written as DNA, the CDR3 is TGTGCCAGCAGTACCACGAGGACAGGGGTCCCTGAAGCTTTCTTT.

This clonotype occurred a few times. The CDR3 DNA is TGTGCCAGCAGTTTATGGTCCCTGACAGGAACGGGAGAGCAGTACTTC. Translation gives CASSLWSLTGTGEQYF. The rearrangement links TRBV28 to TRBJ2-7; possibly TRBD1 for D (6 bases). Trimming removed 0 bases from V and 7 bases from J, with 19 bases in between. The germline V gene encodes CDR1 MDHEN and CDR2 SYDVKM. This CDR3 region has 16 residues. Together with reference TRBV28 and TRBJ2-7, the CDR3 gives the full variable domain: DVKVTQSSRYLVKRTGEKVFLECVQDMDHENMFWYRQDPGLGLRLIYFSYDVKMKEKGDIPEGYSVSREKKERFSLILESASTNQTSMYLCASSLWSLTGTGEQYFGPGTRLTVT.

The sample holds many counts of this clonotype. The J gene is TRBJ1-5, the V gene TRBV15; the D gene is possibly TRBD1 (6 bases). The CDR3 is 14 residues long. Germline CDR1 reads LNHNV; CDR2 reads YYDKDF (reference sequence). The V and J ends lost 5 bases and 4 bases respectively, with 12 bases between them. The CDR3: CATSPGALNQPQHF. The CDR3, as DNA: TGTGCCACCAGCCCAGGGGCTTTAAATCAGCCCCAGCATTTT.

This clonotype was found a few times. The chain combines TRBV15 with TRBJ1-1, with D possibly matching TRBD1 (6 bases). Per the germline V gene, CDR1 is LNHNV and CDR2 is YYDKDF (reference sequence). This CDR3 comprises 15 residues. Trimming removed 0 bases at V and 3 bases at J, with 11 bases between. The CDR3 sequence is CATSRDTGSYTEAFF. The DNA for the CDR3 is TGTGCCACCAGCAGAGATACAGGGTCATACACTGAAGCTTTCTTT.

This sequence joins TRBV6-2 or TRBV6-3 and TRBJ1-3; no definite D call. CDR3 size: 14 residues. With 4 bases removed from V and 3 bases from J, the gap between germline ends came to 10 bases. The V gene's germline CDR1 is MNHEY and CDR2 SVGEGT. The CDR3 protein is CASSLASGGNTIYF. Written as DNA, the CDR3 is TGTGCCAGCAGTTTGGCCTCAGGTGGAAACACCATATATTTT.

At least ten counts were recorded for this clonotype. The chain employs TRBV6-5 and TRBJ1-1, with unresolved D. Germline V gene lookup returns CDR1 MNHEY and CDR2 SVGAGI. Trimming removed 6 bases from V and 10 bases from J, with 18 bases in between. The CDR3 sequence is 13 residues long. The CDR3 reads CASRGRTEISAFF. CDR3 nucleotide sequence: TGTGCCAGCAGGGGGAGGACGGAGATTTCAGCTTTCTTT.

V and J are TRBV28 and TRBJ2-7; D may be TRBD1 (6 bases). The CDR3 spans 14 residues. The ends were cut back, 3 bases at V and 5 bases at J, with 14 bases in the middle. Germline V gives CDR1 MDHEN, CDR2 SYDVKM. The CDR3 loop is CASSLTGSLHEQYF. CDR3 coding DNA: TGTGCCAGCAGTTTGACAGGCTCTCTACACGAGCAGTACTTC.

This clonotype was recorded at least ten times. This chain links TRBV28 with TRBJ2-7; the D is unclear. Germline CDR1 MDHEN, CDR2 SYDVKM. The V gene lost 7 bases and the J gene lost 3 bases, with 10 bases spanning the gap. CDR3 length: 12 amino acids. CDR3 sequence reads: CASKRPGYEQYF. In nucleotides, the CDR3 is TGTGCCAGCAAACGGCCGGGCTACGAGCAGTACTTC.